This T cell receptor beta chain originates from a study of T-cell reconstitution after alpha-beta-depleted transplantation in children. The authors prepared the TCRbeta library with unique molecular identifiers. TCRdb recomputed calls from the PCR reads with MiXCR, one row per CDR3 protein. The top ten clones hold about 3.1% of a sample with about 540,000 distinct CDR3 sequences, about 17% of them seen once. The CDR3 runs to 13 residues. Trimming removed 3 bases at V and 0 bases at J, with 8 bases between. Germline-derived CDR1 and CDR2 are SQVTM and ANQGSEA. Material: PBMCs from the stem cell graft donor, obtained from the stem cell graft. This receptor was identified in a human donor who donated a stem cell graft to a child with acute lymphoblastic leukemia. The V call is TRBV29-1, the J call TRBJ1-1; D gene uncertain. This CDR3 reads CSVDEFMNTEAFF. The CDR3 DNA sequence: TGCAGCGTTGACGAGTTTATGAACACTGAAGCTTTCTTT.